Following are 30 T cell receptor beta chains from one sample sequenced in a study of T cell repertoires in aging, cancer and after chemotherapy. The template was genomic DNA from peripheral blood, not RNA. Rearranged V-D-J TRB sequences were amplified with a mixed TRB-A/B primer pool. TCRdb used MiXCR to reprocess the multiplex PCR reads, holding one entry per CDR3 protein. This table holds roughly 1,300 distinct CDR3 sequences, 24% found once. The specimen was blood. The source is a human donor in good health.

This clonotype rates as large. The V gene is TRBV5-6, the J gene TRBJ2-7; the D gene is possibly TRBD1 (6 bases). Germline CDR1 reads SGHDT; CDR2 reads YYEEEE. Between the trimmed V and J ends, which lost 1 base and 3 bases, there was a span of 14 bases. The CDR3 spans 15 residues. The CDR3 DNA follows: TGTGCCAGCAGCTTGCGGCAGGGGTTGGACTACGAGCAGTACTTC. As protein: CASSLRQGLDYEQYF. The complete variable domain, with remaining parts taken from reference TRBV5-6 and TRBJ2-7, reads DAGVTQSPTHLIKTRGQQVTLRCSPKSGHDTVSWYQQALGQGPQFIFQYYEEEERQRGNFPDRFSGHQFPNYSSELNVNALLLGDSALYLCASSLRQGLDYEQYFGPGTRLTVT.

V is TRBV4-3 and J is TRBJ1-1, with 8 bases matching TRBD1. With 4 bases clipped from V and 1 base from J, the junction kept 5 bases outside the gene matches. Germline values: CDR1 LGHNA, CDR2 YSLEER. This CDR3 comprises 15 residues. The CDR3 region is CASSLDRGRNTEAFF. The CDR3 DNA reads as TGCGCCAGCAGCCTTGACAGGGGCAGGAACACTGAAGCTTTCTTT.

This clonotype showed up just a few times. CDR3 amino acids: CASSLPLGGLGGTQYF. The CDR3 DNA is TGTGCCAGCAGCCTCCCCCTCGGAGGTCTCGGCGGGACCCAGTACTTC. The chain joins TRBV7-2 to TRBJ2-5, with D maybe TRBD2 (5 bases). V lost 5 bases and J 7 bases, leaving 23 bases between the germline ends. This CDR3 region has 16 residues. Germline lookup yields CDR1 SGHTA and CDR2 FQGNSA.

A note on this clonotype: One end of the junction fails to match germline, which may point to a read error. This chain connects TRBV6-6 to TRBJ1-2; D is ambiguous. CDR3 size: 12 residues. Germline values: CDR1 MNHNY, CDR2 SVGAGI (reference sequence). The CDR3 loop is CASSYSLSGYIF. The CDR3 nucleotides read TGTGCCAGCAGTTACTCGCTTTCCGGCTACATCTTC.

This clonotype was counted only a few times. The chain combines TRBV24-1 with TRBJ2-3; D unresolved. V lost 5 bases and J lost 2, with 4 bases in between. This CDR3 region has 12 residues. Germline lookup yields CDR1 KGHDR and CDR2 SFDVKD. CDR3 loop: CATSGLTDTQYF. In DNA, the CDR3 is TGTGCCACCAGTGGCCTCACAGATACGCAGTATTTT.

The chain is built from TRBV28 and TRBJ1-6; D is undetermined. Germline V CDR1 and CDR2: MDHEN, SYDVKM. V shed 2 bases and J shed 10 bases, with 9 bases lying between them. The CDR3 extends over 13 amino acids. CDR3 sequence: CASSLEGNSPLHF. DNA of the CDR3: TGTGCCAGCAGTTTAGAGGGTAACTCACCCCTCCACTTT.

This clonotype is classed as large. The chain is built from TRBV29-1 and TRBJ2-5, with TRBD1 as a possible D gene (5 bases). In germline, CDR1 is SQVTM, CDR2 ANQGSEA. This CDR3 has 14 amino acids. Trimming took 5 bases from V and 0 from J, leaving 13 bases between them. CDR3 sequence (DNA): TGCAGCGTTCTGTCTCCCAGGGACCAAGAGACCCAGTACTTC. Protein product: CSVLSPRDQETQYF.

This clonotype is large. The chain is built from TRBV5-6 and TRBJ2-3; D is uncertain. V was shortened by 5 bases and J by 9 bases, with 13 bases between the two germline ends. This CDR3 has 12 residues. Germline V gene sequence: CDR1 SGHDT, CDR2 YYEEEE. The CDR3 nucleotides are TGTGCCAGCAGTATTAGGAGTGACACGCAGTATTTT. Its protein is CASSIRSDTQYF.

In its sample, this clonotype is medium-sized. V is TRBV5-4 and J is TRBJ1-2; D uncertain. The CDR3 is 14 residues long. Germline V lookup: CDR1 SGHNT, CDR2 YYREEE (reference sequence). V was trimmed by 4 bases and J by 3 bases, leaving 13 bases between them. CDR3 sequence reads: CASSPDRGDYGYTF. In DNA form, the CDR3 reads TGTGCCAGCAGCCCGGACCGGGGTGACTATGGCTACACCTTC.

A few counts support this clonotype. The J gene is TRBJ2-1, the V gene TRBV7-2, with unresolved D. CDR3 length: 11 amino acids. In germline, CDR1 is SGHTA, CDR2 FQGNSA. Trimming removed 9 bases at V and 10 bases at J, with 13 bases between. This chain's CDR3 is CASSIQREQFF. The CDR3 bases are TGTGCCAGTTCTATTCAGCGCGAGCAGTTCTTC.

By share, this clonotype counts as large. The chain links TRBV6-1 to TRBJ2-7, with 9 bases fitting TRBD1. Trimming removed 4 bases from V and 6 bases from J; junction bases left unmatched: 4. The CDR3 is 13 amino acids. Per the germline V gene, CDR1 is MNHNS and CDR2 is SASEGT. The CDR3 region has the DNA TGTGCCAGCAGTGGGGACAGGGACGGCGAGCAGTACTTC. This codes for CASSGDRDGEQYF.

V is TRBV7-9 and J is TRBJ2-3; perhaps D is TRBD1 or TRBD2 (5 bases each). CDR1 is SEHNR and CDR2 is FQNEAQ in the germline V gene (reference sequence). The V gene lost 4 bases and the J gene lost 2 bases, with 22 bases spanning the gap. The CDR3 is made up of 18 amino acids. DNA for the CDR3: TGTGCCAGCAGCTCCAGAATAGCGTTCAAGGGGTACACAGATACGCAGTATTTT. It yields the protein CASSSRIAFKGYTDTQYF.

This clonotype is labeled medium-sized. The rearrangement joins TRBV12-3 or TRBV12-4 to TRBJ2-5; no clear D. The CDR3 length is 14 residues. V lost 5 bases to trimming and J lost 2 bases, with 12 bases between them. The CDR3 DNA reads as TGTGCCAGCAGTCTCGGACGGATTCAAGAGACCCAGTACTTC. Translation gives CASSLGRIQETQYF.

About this clonotype: A read error may explain this, as a much larger clone is one base away. As the CDR3 is not closed by the conserved phenylalanine or tryptophan, this likely results from a read error. The rearrangement joins TRBV6-2 or TRBV6-3 to TRBJ2-1, with D possibly TRBD2 on 7 matching bases. Germline CDR1 reads MNHEY; CDR2 reads SVGEGT. V was shortened by 6 bases and J by 8 bases, with 20 bases between the two germline ends. This CDR3 is built from 15 residues. For the CDR3, the DNA is TGTGCCAGCAGCCAACTTCGCCAGGGGAGGGATGAGCAGTTCCTC. This translates into CASSQLRQGRDEQFL.

This clonotype turned up a few times. This sequence joins TRBV24-1 and TRBJ1-2; D is possibly TRBD1 (5 bases). CDR1 and CDR2 (germline): KGHDR, SFDVKD. The CDR3 length is 13 residues. Trimming removed 1 base from V and 8 bases from J, with 10 bases in between. CDR3 loop: CATSDFTGDGYTF. Here the CDR3 DNA reads TGTGCCACCAGTGATTTTACTGGGGACGGCTACACCTTC.

The chain recombines TRBV7-3 with TRBJ2-1; 7 positions agree with TRBD2. The CDR3 is 14 amino acids. V lost 5 bases and J lost 4; bases outside the gene matches: 5. Germline lookup yields CDR1 SGHTA and CDR2 FQGTGA. The CDR3 DNA follows: TGTGCCAGCAGCGTGGGGGGGGATTACAATGAGCAGTTCTTC. Its protein product is CASSVGGDYNEQFF.

V and J are TRBV6-5 and TRBJ1-2, with 8 nucleotides matching TRBD1. Germline CDR1 is MNHEY and CDR2 is SVGAGI. The CDR3 is made up of 12 amino acids. With V trimmed by 8 bases and J by 6 bases, 5 bases remained unmatched. Written as DNA, the CDR3 is TGTGCCAGCCTACAGGGGGAGAATGGCTACACCTTC. Its protein product is CASLQGENGYTF.

A few counts support this clonotype. The V gene is TRBV7-9, the J gene TRBJ1-2, with a possible D match to TRBD1 (6 bases). The germline V gene has CDR1 SEHNR and CDR2 FQNEAQ (reference sequence). CDR3 size: 14 residues. Deletions cut 3 bases from V and 4 bases from J, with 12 bases between. The DNA for the CDR3 is TGTGCCAGCAGCTTGGCAGGGGCTGGCTATGGCTACACCTTC. This gives the protein CASSLAGAGYGYTF.

The V gene is TRBV5-1, the J gene TRBJ2-1; a weak D match, TRBD2 (5 bases). The CDR3 loop spans 12 amino acids. The V gene lost 3 bases and the J gene lost 7 bases, with 8 bases spanning the gap. CDR1 is SGHRS, CDR2 YFSETQ, per germline. The CDR3 is CASSWGANEQFF. CDR3 DNA: TGCGCCAGCAGCTGGGGAGCGAATGAGCAGTTCTTC.

By its share, this clonotype is medium-sized. The chain carries TRBV6-5 and TRBJ1-4, with D uncertain. V was pared by 7 bases and J by 7 bases, with 13 bases between. The CDR3 has 13 residues. Germline V gene sequence: CDR1 MNHEY, CDR2 SVGAGI. For the CDR3, the DNA is TGTGCCAGCAAGGATCTATATGGTGAAAAACTGTTTTTT. It yields the protein CASKDLYGEKLFF.

V is TRBV12-3 or TRBV12-4 and J is TRBJ2-7; D uncertain. The CDR3 is 13 residues long. Trimming removed 2 bases at V and 5 bases at J, with 10 bases between. The CDR3 DNA is TGTGCCAGCAGTTTATTCGAACAGAACGAGCAGTACTTC. Residues: CASSLFEQNEQYF.

This chain links TRBV24-1 with TRBJ2-1; 7 nucleotides agree with TRBD2. Trimming cost V 6 bases and J 2 bases; bases outside gene matches: 6. Germline V lookup: CDR1 KGHDR, CDR2 SFDVKD. The length of the CDR3 is 15 residues. CDR3 in DNA: TGTGCCACCAGTCTCCGGGACTATCCCTACAATGAGCAGTTCTTC. Protein product: CATSLRDYPYNEQFF.

This clonotype occurred a few times. CDR3 region: CASSFPQLDPSADTQYF. The CDR3 nucleotides read TGCGCCAGCAGCTTTCCCCAACTAGATCCATCGGCAGATACGCAGTATTTT. The chain carries TRBV5-1 and TRBJ2-3; possible D gene TRBD2, 5 bases. CDR1 SGHRS and CDR2 YFSETQ come from the germline V gene. The germline V and J ends were trimmed by 2 bases and 4 bases, with 20 bases remaining between them. CDR3 length: 17 residues. Supplemented by reference TRBV5-1 and TRBJ2-3, the full variable domain reads KAGVTQTPRYLIKTRGQQVTLSCSPISGHRSVSWYQQTPGQGLQFLFEYFSETQRNKGNFPGRFSGRQFSNSRSEMNVSTLELGDSALYLCASSFPQLDPSADTQYFGPGTRLTVL.

J is TRBJ2-7 and V is TRBV5-1; weak D call: TRBD1 (7 bases). Germline CDR1 reads SGHRS; CDR2 reads YFSETQ. The ends were cut back, 7 bases at V and 0 bases at J, with 11 bases in the middle. The CDR3 contains 13 residues. CDR3 nucleotide sequence: TGCGCCAGCTGGGGGGACAGCTCCTACGAGCAGTACTTC. It specifies CASWGDSSYEQYF. The complete variable domain, with remaining parts taken from reference TRBV5-1 and TRBJ2-7, reads KAGVTQTPRYLIKTRGQQVTLSCSPISGHRSVSWYQQTPGQGLQFLFEYFSETQRNKGNFPGRFSGRQFSNSRSEMNVSTLELGDSALYLCASWGDSSYEQYFGPGTRLTVT.

In DNA form, the CDR3 reads TGCAGTGCTACTCCTCGGGGAGGGAACACTGAAGCTTTCTTT. This translates into CSATPRGGNTEAFF. The chain is built from TRBV20-1 and TRBJ1-1; D is unresolved. Looked up from germline, CDR1 is DFQATT and CDR2 is SNEGSKA (reference sequence). V was clipped by 4 bases and J by 1 base, with 13 bases between them. There are 14 residues in the CDR3.

This clonotype is categorized as large (0.1 to 1%). V gene TRBV29-1 combines with J gene TRBJ1-4; perhaps TRBD1 as D (6 bases). V lost 7 bases and J 8 bases, leaving 11 bases between the germline ends. The CDR3 is made up of 11 amino acids. Germline V gene lookup returns CDR1 SQVTM and CDR2 ANQGSEA. The CDR3 bases are TGCAGCGCTAGGACAGCCGAAAAACTGTTTTTT. Its protein product is CSARTAEKLFF.

The chain employs TRBV7-6 and TRBJ1-2; D possibly corresponds to TRBD1 (6 bases). Trimming left V 1 base short and J 3 bases short, with 12 bases between. Looked up from germline, CDR1 is SGHVS and CDR2 is FNYEAQ. The CDR3 is 15 amino acids. CDR3 in DNA: TGTGCCAGCAGCTTAGGAGACAGGAGTTACTATGGCTACACCTTC. Amino acids: CASSLGDRSYYGYTF.

This clonotype is labeled medium-sized. J is TRBJ2-7 and V is TRBV7-9, with 9 positions matching TRBD1. Germline V gives CDR1 SEHNR, CDR2 FQNEAQ (reference sequence). The CDR3 extends over 16 amino acids. Trimming removed 5 bases from V and 2 bases from J; junction bases left unmatched: 10. The CDR3 reads CASSGGQGGTAYEQYF. DNA for the CDR3: TGTGCCAGCAGCGGGGGACAGGGAGGTACGGCCTACGAGCAGTACTTC.

This clonotype is large in the sample. CDR3 amino acids: CASIPGGGYNEQFF. The CDR3 DNA sequence: TGTGCCAGCATCCCGGGAGGTGGCTACAATGAGCAGTTCTTC. The V call is TRBV13, the J call TRBJ2-1, with 7 nucleotides matching TRBD2. Germline V gene sequence: CDR1 PRHDT, CDR2 FYEKMQ (reference sequence). V was pared by 7 bases and J by 3 bases, with 6 bases of the junction left unmatched. The CDR3 is made up of 14 amino acids.

By sample share, this clonotype is large. The chain recombines TRBV19 with TRBJ1-2; D might be TRBD1 (5 bases). This CDR3 has 15 amino acids. V was shortened by 4 bases and J by 5 bases, with 17 bases between the two germline ends. Germline V lookup: CDR1 LNHDA, CDR2 SQIVND (reference sequence). In DNA form, the CDR3 reads TGTGCCAGTAGTAATCAGGGTGGCGCCTCATATGGCTACACCTTC. Translated, it gives CASSNQGGASYGYTF.